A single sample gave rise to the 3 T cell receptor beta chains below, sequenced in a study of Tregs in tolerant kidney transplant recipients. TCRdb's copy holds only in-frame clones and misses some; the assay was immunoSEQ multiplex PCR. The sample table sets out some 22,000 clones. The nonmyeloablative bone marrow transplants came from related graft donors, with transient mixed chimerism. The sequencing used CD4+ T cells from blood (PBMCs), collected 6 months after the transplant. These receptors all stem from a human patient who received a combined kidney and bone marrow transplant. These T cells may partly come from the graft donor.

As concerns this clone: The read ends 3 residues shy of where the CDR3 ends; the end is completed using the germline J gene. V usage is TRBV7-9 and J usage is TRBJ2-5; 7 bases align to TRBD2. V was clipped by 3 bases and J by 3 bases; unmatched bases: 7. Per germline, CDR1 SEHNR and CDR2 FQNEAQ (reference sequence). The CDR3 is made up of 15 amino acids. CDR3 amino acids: CASSFRLAVEETQYF. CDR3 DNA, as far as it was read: TGTGCCAGCAGCTTTCGTCTAGCGGTCGAAGAGACC.

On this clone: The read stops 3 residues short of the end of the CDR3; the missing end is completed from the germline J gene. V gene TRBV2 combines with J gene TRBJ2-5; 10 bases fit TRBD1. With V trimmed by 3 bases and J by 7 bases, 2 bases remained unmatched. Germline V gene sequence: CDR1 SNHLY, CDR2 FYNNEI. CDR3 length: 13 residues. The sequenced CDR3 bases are TGTGCCAGCAGTGATCGGACAGGGGGGACC. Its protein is CASSDRTGGT. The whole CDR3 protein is CASSDRTGGTQYF.

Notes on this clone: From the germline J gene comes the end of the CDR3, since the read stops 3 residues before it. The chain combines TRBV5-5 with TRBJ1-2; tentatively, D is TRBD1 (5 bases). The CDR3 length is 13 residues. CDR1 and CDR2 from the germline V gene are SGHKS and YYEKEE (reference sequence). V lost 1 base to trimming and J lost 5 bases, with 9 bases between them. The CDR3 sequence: CASSLKAGYGYTF. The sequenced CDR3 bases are TGTGCCAGCAGCTTGAAGGCAGGGTATGGC. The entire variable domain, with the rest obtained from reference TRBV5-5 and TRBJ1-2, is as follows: DAGVTQSPTHLIKTRGQQVTLRCSPISGHKSVSWYQQVLGQGPQFIFQYYEKEERGRGNFPDRFSARQFPNYSSELNVNALLLGDSALYLCASSLKAGYGYTFGSGTRLTVV.